This T cell receptor (beta chain) was sequenced for a study of memory CD4+ T cells and cytomegalovirus serostatus. Study-level background: Healthy Belgian adult donors included about 10 CMV-positive and more than 20 CMV-negative people.

About this clone: Its antigen is unidentified.

CDR3 length: 13 residues. Germline assignment: CDR1 MDHEN and CDR2 SYDVKM. V was pared by 1 base and J by 7 bases, with 10 bases between. In the original workflow: Out-of-frame sequences were removed, leaving about 2,300,000 distinct TCRbeta sequences. The repertoire was sequenced with immunoSEQ multiplex PCR; TCRdb's copy has only in-frame clones and lacks some. V and J calls and clone size are as listed in that table; D and trimming were resolved from the DNA. The sample includes about 50,000 clones, 82% of them seen just once. Single viable CD3+CD4+CD8-CD45RO+ cells were sorted as the memory CD4+ T cells. Serostatus was set by detecting CMV pp150, pp28, p38, p52 IgG. Study-level points and caveats: Of around 160 reported CMV TCRbeta sequences, 65 to 85 were found in memory CD4+ repertoires.

The chain has TRBV28 and TRBJ1-1; D not resolved. Material for sequencing was memory CD4+ T cells from blood. The TCR sequence derives from an adult in good health and CMV-seronegative. The DNA of the CDR3 is TGTGCCAGCAGTTTATCCAGGTGGAATGAAGCTTTCTTT. It yields the protein CASSLSRWNEAFF.